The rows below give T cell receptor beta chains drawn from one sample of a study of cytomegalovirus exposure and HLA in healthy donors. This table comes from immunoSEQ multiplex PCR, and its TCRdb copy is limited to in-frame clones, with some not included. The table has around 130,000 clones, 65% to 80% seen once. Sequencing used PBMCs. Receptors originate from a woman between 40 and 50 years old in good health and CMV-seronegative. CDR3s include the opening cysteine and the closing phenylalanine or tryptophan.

CDR3: CATGLTSYNEQFF
length: 13
V: TRBV19

CDR3: CAISDARDTQYF
length: 12
V: TRBV10-3

CDR3: CASSLSPGTGELFF
length: 14
V: TRBV5-1

CDR3: CSVGSEGAHPNEKLFF
length: 16
V: TRBV29-1

CDR3: CASSRTRGSEETQYF
length: 15
V: TRBV6-1

CDR3: CASKAFRDNEQFF
length: 13
V: TRBV2

CDR3: CASSSGTGGRNEQFF
length: 15
V: TRBV28

CDR3: CASGHTRLVRAEQFF
length: 15
V: TRBV11-2

CDR3: CASSLSLAGGGQFF
length: 14
V: TRBV11-3

CDR3: CATSRSTGKYNEQFF
length: 15
V: TRBV15

CDR3: CASSPSWRDSYEQYF
length: 15
V: TRBV7-2

CDR3: CASSYQGQMAFF
length: 12
V: TRBV6-6

CDR3: CASSLSRWAPDTQYF
length: 15
V: TRBV28

CDR3: CASSLVGQGVAYEQYF
length: 16
V: TRBV5-1

CDR3: CASSSKAQGNYGYTF
length: 15
V: TRBV7-2

CDR3: CASRQVVRVHNSPLHF
length: 16
V: TRBV4-2

CDR3: CSAPGQYGYTF
length: 11
V: TRBV29-1

CDR3: CASSATHYEQYF
length: 12
V: TRBV7-9

CDR3: CASSEQINIYNEQFF
length: 15
V: TRBV10-2

CDR3: CASSLGTGNEAFF
length: 13
V: TRBV2

CDR3: CASSLGVRGQETQYF
length: 15
V: TRBV7-7

CDR3: CASSRDRGNQPQHF
length: 14
V: TRBV7-9

CDR3: CASSPGTGGSYEQYF
length: 15
V: TRBV4-2

CDR3: CASSPGTRWSFGSGELFF
length: 18
V: TRBV5-6

CDR3: CASSVLAGEGETQYF
length: 15
V: TRBV9

CDR3: CASSYATGLNTEAFF
length: 15
V: TRBV6-5

CDR3: CASWETGPLNTEAFF
length: 15
V: TRBV7-8

CDR3: CASSLGDNSYNEQFF
length: 15
V: TRBV28

CDR3: CASSPRSDRATGKLFF
length: 16
V: TRBV7-9

CDR3: CASRGGLQENTEAFF
length: 15
V: TRBV4-2

CDR3: CSVQGLAGSGELFF
length: 14
V: TRBV29-1

CDR3: CASSRTGTGDTGELFF
length: 16
V: TRBV7-9

CDR3: CASSLYYRGELFF
length: 13
V: TRBV7-2

CDR3: CASSELLLNYGYTF
length: 14
V: TRBV2

CDR3: CASSTRIGSGLAFTGELFF
length: 19
V: TRBV9

CDR3: CASRRDRGSKNEQFF
length: 15
V: TRBV6-5

CDR3: CASSPGERSYNEQFF
length: 15
V: TRBV7-9

CDR3: CASSAQVQPQHF
length: 12
V: TRBV18

CDR3: CASRQGSGGAAGELFF
length: 16
V: TRBV4-2

CDR3: CASSPVEGAGYYGYTF
length: 16
V: TRBV18

CDR3: CASSGGPVDGGNQPQHF
length: 17
V: TRBV5-1

CDR3: CASTLAGDDEQFF
length: 13
V: TRBV7-9

CDR3: CASSPVGGSGNTIYF
length: 15
V: TRBV7-9

CDR3: CASSQDRGGREGRQGPWELFF
length: 21
V: TRBV4-2

CDR3: CASRELAGVYNEQFF
length: 15
V: TRBV6-5

CDR3: CASLSTIASRGTEAFF
length: 16
V: TRBV14

CDR3: CASSFVGGLYNEQFF
length: 15
V: TRBV28

CDR3: CASSNGLFTDTQYF
length: 14
V: TRBV19

CDR3: CASSFGDSGRETQYF
length: 15
V: TRBV7-9

CDR3: CASSGWASGINEQFF
length: 15
V: TRBV7-2

CDR3: CASSDKGVGGVGYNSPLHF
length: 19
V: TRBV6-1

CDR3: CASSLESGYQREQYF
length: 15
V: TRBV28

CDR3: CASKISGRNEQFF
length: 13
V: TRBV27

CDR3: CASSQDTGWDTEAFF
length: 15
V: TRBV14

CDR3: CASRAQDSQPQHF
length: 13
V: TRBV6-1

CDR3: CASSNRGTDTQYF
length: 13
V: TRBV5-6

CDR3: CASSLLERTGANTEAFF
length: 17
V: TRBV5-1

CDR3: CASSIGSGYQPQHF
length: 14
V: TRBV19

CDR3: CASSPLAGGPLYNEQFF
length: 17
V: TRBV19

CDR3: CAISDSGGPQETQYF
length: 15
V: TRBV10-3